The clone carrying this T cell receptor (beta chain) was counted between two and nine times. The data stem from a study of blood T cell repertoires in COVID-19. Original methodology: Amplification of reference gene primers was used by the study to estimate nucleated cell counts. Using immunoSEQ multiplex PCR, the repertoire was profiled, and TCRdb retains in-frame clones only, with some absent. V and J calls and clone size are copied from that table; D and trimming were computed from the DNA. The data show about 85,000 clones, with around 88% seen just once and more than 4.5% held by the top ten. Germline-derived CDR1 and CDR2 are SNHLY and FYNNEI. V was clipped by 3 bases and J by 3 bases, with 18 bases between them. There are 17 residues in the CDR3.

The rearrangement uses TRBV2 and TRBJ2-1; possible D gene TRBD1, 6 bases. Sequenced material: peripheral blood. This TCR was sampled from a woman aged 80 or over with acute or convalescent COVID-19. The CDR3: CASSDLVLGTNYNEQFF. CDR3 bases: TGTGCCAGCAGTGATCTGGTCTTGGGGACAAACTACAATGAGCAGTTCTTC.